Shown below are 14 T cell receptor beta chains from a single sample sequenced in a study of cytomegalovirus exposure and HLA in healthy donors. A multiplex PCR was run with 60 Vbeta primers and 13 Jbeta primers. The protocol was immunoSEQ multiplex PCR, while the TCRdb copy is restricted to in-frame clones and leaves out a portion. The sample lists 150,000 to 250,000 clones; 70% to 80% were seen once. Sequencing used PBMCs. Source of these receptors: a woman between 25 and 40 years old in good health and CMV-seropositive.

This chain links TRBV5-6 with TRBJ2-1; 12 nucleotides match TRBD2. The V gene's germline CDR1 is SGHDT and CDR2 YYEEEE. The CDR3 length is 15 residues. Unmatched junction bases numbered 2, after V lost 0 bases and J lost 7 bases. CDR3 loop: CASSLGLAGGNEQFF. CDR3 coding DNA: TGTGCCAGCAGCTTGGGTCTAGCGGGGGGGAATGAGCAGTTCTTC.

The chain links TRBV9 to TRBJ2-7, with 7 positions matching TRBD2. Germline loops: CDR1 SGDLS, CDR2 YYNGEE. The J segment lost 0 bases and the V segment lost 0 bases, leaving 3 bases of the junction unmatched. The CDR3 has 15 amino acids. The CDR3 DNA sequence: TGTGCCAGCAGCGTAGCAGGGACTACCTCCTACGAGCAGTACTTC. Encoded protein: CASSVAGTTSYEQYF.

The chain uses TRBV27 and TRBJ1-1; no clear D. The V end was cut by 7 bases, the J end by 1 base, with 13 bases between. Germline lookup yields CDR1 MNHEY and CDR2 SMNVEV (reference sequence). The CDR3 loop spans 14 amino acids. The CDR3 spells CASNREGRNTEAFF. In DNA form, the CDR3 reads TGTGCCAGCAATAGGGAGGGAAGGAACACTGAAGCTTTCTTT.

The J gene is TRBJ1-2, the V gene TRBV19, with D perhaps TRBD1 (6 bases). V was shortened by 3 bases and J by 0 bases, with 17 bases between the two germline ends. The CDR3 covers 17 residues. From germline, CDR1 is LNHDA and CDR2 SQIVND (reference sequence). The CDR3 region has the DNA TGTGCCAGTAGTATCCCAGGGGCGACAATAACTAACTATGGCTACACCTTC. Protein: CASSIPGATITNYGYTF.

This clone was seen just once. This rearrangement joins TRBV27 to TRBJ2-1; 8 positions agree with TRBD2. CDR1 is MNHEY, CDR2 SMNVEV, per germline (reference sequence). V gave up 8 bases and J gave up 6 bases; unmatched junction bases: 6. This CDR3 contains 13 residues. The CDR3 bases are TGTGCCAGCGGGGGGAGCGGGGGCAATGAGCAGTTCTTC. This sequence encodes CASGGSGGNEQFF.

This chain joins TRBV5-1 and TRBJ1-3; no definite D call. The germline V gene encodes CDR1 SGHRS and CDR2 YFSETQ. V dropped 4 bases and J dropped 1 base, with 9 bases sitting between them. The CDR3 sequence is 14 residues long. In nucleotides, the CDR3 is TGCGCCAGCAGCCCTCAGGTGTCTGGAAACACCATATATTTT. Residues: CASSPQVSGNTIYF.

The chain employs TRBV5-8 and TRBJ2-7, with a possible D match to TRBD1 (5 bases). CDR1 is SGHTS, CDR2 YDEGEE, per germline. The CDR3 loop spans 14 amino acids. The V and J ends lost 3 bases and 5 bases respectively, with 15 bases between them. CDR3 residues: CASSSPGAGHEQYF. The CDR3 DNA reads TGTGCCAGCAGCTCCCCTGGGGCAGGTCACGAGCAGTACTTC.

This clone was seen once. This sequence joins TRBV19 and TRBJ1-5, with 10 bases fitting TRBD1. CDR1 and CDR2 (germline): LNHDA, SQIVND (reference sequence). The V and J ends lost 7 bases and 3 bases, in that order; junction bases with no gene match: 6. The CDR3 consists of 15 residues. CDR3 DNA: TGTGCCAGTACCACCGGGACAGGGGCCAATCAGCCCCAGCATTTT. Translation: CASTTGTGANQPQHF.

The rearrangement uses TRBV11-3 and TRBJ2-2, with a tentative D call TRBD1 (6 bases). Trimming removed 1 base from V and 0 bases from J, with 12 bases in between. The CDR3 spans 17 residues. Germline CDR1 is SGHNT and CDR2 is YENEEA. This CDR3 reads CASSLGDGTPNTGELFF. The CDR3 DNA reads TGTGCCAGCAGCTTAGGAGACGGGACACCGAACACCGGGGAGCTGTTTTTT.

The rearrangement uses TRBV7-9 and TRBJ2-1; D is perhaps TRBD2 (7 bases). The length of the CDR3 is 16 residues. Germline CDR1 SEHNR, CDR2 FQNEAQ (reference sequence). The germline V and J ends were trimmed by 1 base and 0 bases, with 10 bases remaining between them. The CDR3 region has the DNA TGTGCCAGCAGCTTAGGGGGGGGGCCCTCCTACAATGAGCAGTTCTTC. Its protein is CASSLGGGPSYNEQFF. Combining the CDR3 with reference TRBV7-9 and TRBJ2-1 gives the whole variable domain DTGVSQNPRHKITKRGQNVTFRCDPISEHNRLYWYRQTLGQGPEFLTYFQNEAQLEKSRLLSDRFSAERPKGSFSTLEIQRTEQGDSAMYLCASSLGGGPSYNEQFFGPGTRLTVL.

J is TRBJ1-3 and V is TRBV18, with 7 bases matching TRBD1. From germline, CDR1 is KGHSH and CDR2 LQKENI. Germline trimming cut 3 bases from V and 2 bases from J; bases unmatched to any gene: 10. The CDR3 consists of 17 residues. CDR3 in DNA: TGTGCCAGCTCACCCCCGTTACTTCAGGGGGCTGGAAACACCATATATTTT. This encodes CASSPPLLQGAGNTIYF.

This chain links TRBV19 with TRBJ2-5; D is uncertain. Germline CDR1 and CDR2: LNHDA and SQIVND (reference sequence). The V end lost 11 bases, the J end lost 5 bases, and 18 bases lay between the germline ends. The CDR3 runs to 13 residues. The CDR3 loop is CALCGLRLETQYF. The DNA of the CDR3 is TGTGCCCTCTGTGGGCTTCGGCTGGAGACCCAGTACTTC. Supplemented by reference TRBV19 and TRBJ2-5, the full variable domain reads DGGITQSPKYLFRKEGQNVTLSCEQNLNHDAMYWYRQDPGQGLRLIYYSQIVNDFQKGDIAEGYSVSREKKESFPLTVTSAQKNPTAFYLCALCGLRLETQYFGPGTRLLVL.

The chain couples TRBV18 to TRBJ2-1; D gene uncertain. From germline, CDR1 is KGHSH and CDR2 LQKENI. V was clipped by 2 bases and J by 2 bases, with 7 bases between them. The CDR3 sequence is 14 residues long. Written as DNA, the CDR3 is TGTGCCAGCTCACCATCCCTAGCCTACAATGAGCAGTTCTTC. Amino acid sequence: CASSPSLAYNEQFF.

The chain carries TRBV6-5 and TRBJ2-1; possibly TRBD2 for D (6 bases). The germline V and J ends were trimmed by 8 bases and 0 bases, with 14 bases remaining between them. From germline, CDR1 is MNHEY and CDR2 SVGAGI. This CDR3 contains 15 residues. The CDR3 DNA reads TGTGCCAGCGGGTCTCGGGAGAGCTCCTACAATGAGCAGTTCTTC. Translated, it gives CASGSRESSYNEQFF.